This TCR beta chain was identified in a study of blood T cell repertoires in COVID-19. The method was immunoSEQ multiplex PCR; TCRdb's version includes in-frame clones alone and lacks a portion of them. The sample lists some 320,000 clones, around 85% occurring once. Trimming took 0 bases from V and 0 from J, leaving 9 bases between them. The CDR3 sequence is 16 residues long. Germline V gives CDR1 LGHNA, CDR2 YNFKEQ. This TCR was sampled from a woman aged 25-40 years who had been exposed to COVID-19. The chain employs TRBV4-2 and TRBJ2-1; D is uncertain. The specimen sequenced was PBMCs or T cells enriched from blood (not recorded which). CDR3 bases: TGTGCCAGCAGCCAAGATCGATTTAGCTCCTACAATGAGCAGTTCTTC. It yields the protein CASSQDRFSSYNEQFF.